This TCR beta chain was found in a study of Graves' ophthalmopathy and Graves' hyperthyroidism. From RNA, the CDR3 regions of TCR beta chains were amplified and sequenced. Scientists carried out first-round RT-PCR using HTBI primers and then a second-round multiplex PCR. TCRdb reprocessed the multiplex PCR reads via MiXCR and lists one record per CDR3 protein. The sample carries hundreds of thousands of distinct CDR3 sequences, around 40% recorded once. The PBMCs were taken from approximately 11 ml of fresh peripheral blood. This CDR3 is built from 11 residues. V dropped 6 bases and J dropped 6 bases, with 12 bases sitting between them. Germline lookup yields CDR1 DFQATT and CDR2 SNEGSKA (reference sequence).

The genes are TRBV20-1 and TRBJ2-7, with D possibly TRBD2 on 7 matching bases. The origin of this receptor is an adult man with Graves' ophthalmopathy. Sequenced: peripheral blood. The DNA for the CDR3 is TGCAGTGCCCACAGGGAGGGCGAGCAGTACTTC. It is translated as CSAHREGEQYF.